This entry describes one T cell receptor (beta chain). Its antigen is currently not known. No base quality information exists; no much larger clone differs at one position. The record originates from a study of cytomegalovirus exposure and HLA in healthy donors (dated by TCRdb to the late 2010s). A note on the overall study: In an earlier analysis of roughly 500 of the donors, about 270 Gb of sequence data and 90 million to 120 million unique TCR beta sequences from about 190 million T cells were reported. The T cell repertoires of under 750 subjects were profiled by immunosequencing and related to cytomegalovirus serostatus. Among several hundred genotyped donors of the cohort, an average of around 250,000 unique TCR beta nucleotide sequences was sequenced per donor, of which approximately 18% were non-productive. To predict cytomegalovirus infection status, the study combined high-throughput TCR immunosequencing, statistical association of individual TCRs with disease status, and machine learning. Rather than using new phenotypic data, the later analysis identified candidate immune exposures from TCR beta sequences and from how often those sequences occurred across donors. The aim of the study was to test whether cataloging public T cell receptors could identify signatures of past pathogen exposure. Among the 398 genotyped donors, 81% belonged to the genetic ancestry cluster associated with self-reported Caucasian donors. A later analysis re-analyzed previously published TCR beta repertoires from approximately 670 donors and added high-resolution HLA genotyping to study TCR occurrence patterns. Both class I and class II loci were covered by HLA typing, at four-digit resolution. All discovery cohort repertoires had been generated on a single sequencing platform. About five DR-DQ haplotypes were treated as single units for association and clustering because of strong linkage in the cohort. Around 300 gigabases of sequencing data and tens of millions of unique TCR sequences were included in an early release covering about 600 HLA-typed donors. A separate validation cohort of 100 to 150 different subjects was used in addition to the roughly 700-subject first cohort. A later genetic analysis used genome-wide SNP genotypes for about 55% of the 666 donors, treating that subset as a discovery cohort. An earlier analysis of 587 of the donors used high-throughput TCR beta sequencing to judge whether each TCR beta V gene segment behaved as functional or pseudogenic. The number of typed donors differed by locus: about 620-640 for A, B, C, DRB1 and DQB1; approximately 520 for DQA1; fewer than 610 for DPA1; and roughly 450 for DPB1. Donor age, sex, ethnicity and CMV serostatus were collected together with the repertoire data.

The cohort consisted of hundreds of healthy bone marrow donors. All cohort members were sampled while nominally healthy, although unrecorded immune exposures were likely present. The donor was CMV seronegative and was included in the group of a few hundred seronegative cohort members. A peripheral blood sample was provided by each donor, and peripheral blood mononuclear cells were used for TCR beta sequencing. Genomic DNA was extracted from the blood cell samples with the Qiagen DNeasy Blood Extraction Kit. The full study reports these points: A later analysis found that HLA-associated TCR beta chains were more clonally expanded and had lower generation probabilities than equally common non-associated chains. Linkage disequilibrium might explain the correlated functional status among segregating V segments, but an unknown experimental factor could not be excluded. Presence/absence analyses assumed roughly uniform sequencing depth across donors, an assumption that may not hold. A further reported finding was that TCR beta sequences accurately predicted the HLA-A and HLA-B alleles for most subjects in the first cohort. Most TCR sequences were observed very rarely across donors, whereas some public TCRs were present in many individuals. When HLA alleles, especially DR and DQ, strongly co-occurred, attributing TCR associations to individual alleles was difficult. In a later analysis, several top co-occurrence clusters were reported to appear linked to parvovirus B19, influenza, CMV and Epstein-Barr virus. The authors suggested that the approach could potentially be extended to other disease states and immunological phenotypes. The cohort was sequenced for TCR beta chains only, and without alpha or paired-chain data the features that could be detected were limited. In a later genetic analysis, fewer N-insertions in productive TCRs were reported among donors in an Asian-associated ancestry cluster than the approximately 670-donor mean. In a later genetic analysis, a missense DCLRE1C variant was associated with V-gene and J-gene trimming of TCR beta chains, and the association was replicated in an independent cohort. A few of the identified cytomegalovirus-associated TCR beta chains were confirmed in vitro to be specific for cytomegalovirus antigens. In the study, 150 to 200 TCR beta chains were listed as associated with cytomegalovirus. Broadly in line with IMGT annotations, most TCR beta V segments showed up in productive rearrangements about 90% or about 30% of the time in an earlier analysis of 450 to 750 of the donors. A cluster of highly shared sequence variants was judged likely to represent a technical artifact of the sequencing pipeline. The classifier was reported to diagnose cytomegalovirus status with high specificity and sensitivity in both the original and validation cohorts. At a false discovery rate of 0.05, a later analysis linked 16,951 TCR beta sequences to specific HLA alleles. Some IMGT-functional V segments, including TRBV6-2 and TRBV6-3, could not be distinguished by the 87-base-pair reads and were therefore excluded. Because HLA typing was missing for some donors at each locus, association tests included only the typed subset. The earlier analysis of some 560 of the donors excluded some 15 rarely observed V segments, including chromosome 9 orphons, because counts were too low. In a later analysis, the rate of TCR association differed among HLA loci, with DRB1 alleles having the most associated TCRs and HLA-C alleles having the fewest. Immune exposure information for the cohort was limited to CMV serostatus. Most CMV-associated TCR beta chains appeared to be HLA-restricted in a later analysis, and the HLA associations seemed to be driven largely by CMV exposure.

Library preparation was by the immunoSEQ multiplex PCR assay. A mixture of 60 forward primers for TCR Vbeta segments and 13 reverse primers for TCR Jbeta segments was used in the multiplex PCR. A multiplex PCR assay on genomic DNA amplified the CDR3 region of rearranged TCR beta genes. Amplified TCR beta libraries were sequenced as 87-base-pair reads on the Illumina HiSeq System. Per the source publication's procedure: A later analysis counted about 80 million unique TCR beta chains across the 700 or so repertoires, and some 11 million of these chains were shared by at least two donors. Raw reads were error-corrected and collapsed into unique sequences with a nearest-neighbor algorithm that merged closely related sequences to remove PCR and sequencing errors. CDR3 sequences were aligned to IMGT reference sequences to assign V, D and J gene segments. Each retained sequence needed at least a six-nucleotide match to both a V gene segment and a J gene segment. Rearrangements were classified as productive when the CDR3 lacked stop codons and remained in frame with V and J, and all other rearrangements were classified as non-productive. CDR3 was defined by IMGT convention, running from the second conserved V-encoded cysteine to the conserved J-encoded phenylalanine. Sequences without an unambiguous match to a single V gene segment were excluded from the earlier analysis of almost 600 of the donors. An earlier analysis of 587 of the donors classified V segments as functional when productive rearrangements were above 56.7% and as segregating when the standard deviation between donors was above 5%. A statistical classification framework was built to diagnose cytomegalovirus status from the catalog of TCR beta chain sequences. A later analysis assigned V and J genes by comparing TCR nucleotide sequences with IMGT/GENE-DB human TR gene sequences. A later analysis assigned CDR3 sequences and most-parsimonious VDJ recombination scenarios with the TCRdist pipeline. A later analysis defined each TCR beta chain by its CDR3 amino acid sequence plus V-gene family, and excluded reads lacking a unique V-gene family. To address suspected cross-contamination and a sequencing artifact, a later analysis removed a few hundred highly shared, low-generation-probability nucleotide sequences. In a later analysis, a clonal expansion index for each public chain was calculated from normalized within-repertoire ranks of inferred template counts. A later analysis computed generation probabilities with a VDJ recombination model fitted to out-of-frame rearrangements, and checked the results against IGoR. A later analysis scored TCR-TCR, TCR-HLA and TCR-CMV co-occurrence with hypergeometric tests, applying a repertoire-size bias correction to TCR pairs. A later analysis estimated false discovery rates by permuting HLA or CMV assignments 20 times. In a later analysis, co-occurring TCRs were grouped using DBSCAN, and TCRdist sequence similarity was added for clustering within HLA-allele-positive subsets. Repertoires with fewer than 30,000 or more than 120,000 public chains were left out of co-occurrence clustering, as were a handful of repertoires with anomalous nucleotide sharing. Drawn from immuneACCESS, this table holds only the in-frame rearrangements with V and J called that TCRdb kept. Clones are partly lost; checked studies trace under half to an unresolved V gene and leave the rest unexplained. The V and J calls and clone size are taken from that table; D and trimming were inferred from the DNA. Across this sample there are roughly 140,000 clones, with roughly 62% seen only once. The top ten hold roughly 4% of the sample.

For CDR1 and CDR2, the germline V gene (reference sequence) lists MNHEY and SMNVEV. V is cut by 3 bases and J by 6 bases, and the space between the germline ends is 11 bases. The CDR3 contains 13 residues, cysteine and phenylalanine counted. Only the CDR3 DNA stays, 39 bases, in frame from base 1. Rearrangement joined TRBV27 to TRBJ1-1; tentative D gene TRBD1, with 5 bases matching. This receptor was taken from a man aged 55 to 70 in good health and CMV-seronegative. Sequencing was done on a sample of PBMCs. The nucleotides are TGTGCCAGCAGTTTCCCAGGGTCCCCTGAAGCTTTCTTT. Its product reads: CASSFPGSPEAFF.